A selection of T cell receptor beta chains follows, all from one sample in a study of T cell repertoires in cytomegalovirus infection. TCRdb used MiXCR to reprocess the reads, holding one entry per CDR3 protein. Of 200,000 or so distinct CDR3 sequences detected, 35% to 40% appear once; the ten largest clones hold roughly three fifths. These receptors' targets are unknown. Sequenced here: CD8+ T cells from cultured PBMCs, sampled from culture after CMV antigen stimulation. These receptors came from a human donor in good health (CMV status not recorded). Some clones in this sample may be carry-over from other donors' samples. CDR3s include the opening cysteine and the closing phenylalanine or tryptophan. The D gene is left open where the match is weak. Clone size appears in some rows only: once, few, many, or a class for an expanded clone.

clone size	V gene	D gene	J gene	CDR3 protein	CDR3 DNA
few	TRBV7-6	TRBD2	TRBJ2-1	CASSLELAGGRNEQFF	TGTGCCAGCAGCTTAGAACTAGCGGGAGGGAGGAATGAGCAGTTCTTC
few	TRBV27	NA	TRBJ2-5	CASSFTDSAETQYF	TGTGCCAGCAGTTTCACGGACAGTGCGGAGACCCAGTACTTC
few	TRBV6-5	NA	TRBJ2-1	CASQKGAWSSYNEQFF	TGTGCCAGCCAAAAGGGAGCGTGGAGCTCCTACAATGAGCAGTTCTTC
NA	TRBV27	TRBD2	TRBJ2-1	CASSAHLGTSGGADEQFF	TGTGCCAGCAGTGCCCACCTCGGGACTAGCGGGGGGGCGGATGAGCAGTTCTTC
few	TRBV11-2	NA	TRBJ2-4	CASSLGNNGDQYF	TGTGCCAGCAGCTTAGGGAACAATGGGGATCAGTACTTC
few	TRBV7-9	NA	TRBJ2-1	CASSPSMAASEQFF	TGTGCCAGCAGCCCCTCCATGGCCGCTAGCGAACAGTTCTTC
once	TRBV12-3/TRBV12-4	NA	TRBJ2-5	CASRERGHQETQYF	TGTGCCAGCAGAGAACGGGGGCATCAAGAGACCCAGTACTTC
NA	TRBV7-3	NA	TRBJ1-6	CASSQIAGSYNSPLHF	TGTGCCAGCAGCCAAATTGCGGGATCCTATAATTCACCCCTCCACTTT
NA	TRBV6-1	NA	TRBJ1-2	CVARGYGYTF	TGTGTCGCACGGGGATATGGCTACACCTTC
few	TRBV11-1	NA	TRBJ2-1	CASSPTASRAQFF	TGTGCCAGCAGCCCGACCGCCAGCCGGGCGCAGTTCTTC
once	TRBV6-5	TRBD1	TRBJ2-1	CASSYGQGSGGVYNEQFF	TGTGCCAGCAGTTACGGACAGGGGTCTGGTGGGGTCTACAATGAGCAGTTCTTC
NA	TRBV7-6	TRBD2	TRBJ2-7	CASSLARGGLAYEQYF	TGTGCCAGCAGCTTAGCGAGAGGGGGACTAGCCTACGAGCAGTACTTC
NA	TRBV12-5	NA	TRBJ2-1	CASGLVRWEQFF	TGTGCTAGTGGTTTGGTACGCTGGGAGCAGTTCTTC
NA	TRBV20-1	TRBD2	TRBJ2-7	CSASGGTNYEQYF	TGCAGTGCTTCCGGGGGGACGAACTACGAGCAGTACTTC
NA	TRBV7-4	NA	TRBJ1-1	CASSPPGILDFF	TGTGCCAGCAGCCCGCCGGGCATTTTGGATTTCTTT
NA	TRBV5-1	TRBD2	TRBJ2-1	CASSLRTSGGVYNEQFF	TGCGCCAGCAGCTTGAGGACTAGCGGAGGAGTATACAATGAGCAGTTCTTC
NA	TRBV18	TRBD1	TRBJ1-1	CASSQGQGGNTEAFF	TGTGCCAGCTCCCAGGGACAGGGAGGGAACACTGAAGCTTTCTTT
many	TRBV7-6	TRBD1	TRBJ1-5	CASSLGQGVRQPQHF	TGTGCCAGCAGCTTAGGGCAGGGGGTAAGGCAGCCCCAGCATTTT
few	TRBV7-9	TRBD2	TRBJ2-3	CASSLKRGIADTQYF	TGTGCCAGCAGCTTAAAGCGGGGGATCGCGGATACGCAGTATTTT
NA	TRBV7-3	NA	TRBJ2-1	CASSGGVRGSYNEQFF	TGTGCCAGCAGCGGAGGGGTGCGCGGGTCCTACAATGAGCAGTTCTTC
few	TRBV5-6	TRBD2	TRBJ2-4	CASSLQGRASGRARDIQYF	TGTGCCAGCAGCTTGCAAGGGCGGGCTAGCGGGAGGGCCCGGGACATTCAGTACTTC
few	TRBV11-2	TRBD2	TRBJ2-7	CASSLVLAGVDEQYF	TGTGCCAGCAGCTTAGTACTAGCGGGAGTTGACGAGCAGTACTTC
few	TRBV4-1	NA	TRBJ1-1	CASSLSDTLNTEAFF	TGCGCCAGCAGCCTTTCTGACACTTTGAACACTGAAGCTTTCTTT
NA	TRBV12-3/TRBV12-4	NA	TRBJ2-7	CASSPLLGVYEQYF	TGTGCCAGCAGTCCACTACTAGGAGTCTACGAGCAGTACTTC
NA	TRBV4-1	TRBD2	TRBJ2-2	CASSQGLAGAGELFF	TGCGCCAGCAGCCAAGGGCTAGCGGGAGCCGGGGAGCTGTTTTTT
NA	TRBV27	NA	TRBJ1-1	CASRSLLMNTEAFF	TGTGCCAGCAGGTCCTTGCTTATGAACACTGAAGCTTTCTTT
few	TRBV4-1	TRBD2	TRBJ2-7	CASSQLRTSGLGEQYF	TGCGCCAGCAGCCAGCTCCGGACTAGCGGTTTGGGAGAGCAGTACTTC
few	TRBV12-3/TRBV12-4	NA	TRBJ2-6	CASSSARYSGANVLTF	TGTGCCAGCAGTTCCGCCAGGTACTCTGGGGCCAACGTCCTGACTTTC
few	TRBV11-2	TRBD1	TRBJ2-1	CASTSTGNENEQFF	TGTGCCAGCACCTCGACAGGGAACGAGAATGAGCAGTTCTTC
few	TRBV12-3/TRBV12-4	TRBD1	TRBJ1-6	CASSLGPVQGLNSPLHF	TGTGCCAGCAGTTTGGGACCCGTACAGGGGTTGAATTCACCCCTCCACTTT
NA	TRBV10-3	NA	TRBJ2-1	CAISDTILGDNEQFF	TGTGCCATCAGTGACACTATTCTAGGGGACAATGAGCAGTTCTTC
once	TRBV27	NA	TRBJ2-1	CASSPPGRGGQNEQFF	TGTGCCAGCAGTCCCCCTGGGCGGGGCGGGCAAAATGAGCAGTTCTTC
NA	TRBV7-2	NA	TRBJ1-2	CASTDWGSDGYTF	TGTGCCAGCACCGATTGGGGGTCAGATGGCTACACCTTC
NA	TRBV28	NA	TRBJ1-1	CASSSLQGWNTEAFF	TGTGCCAGCAGTTCCCTACAGGGTTGGAACACTGAAGCTTTCTTT
NA	TRBV6-6	NA	TRBJ2-3	CASSSRADTQYF	TGTGCCAGCAGTTCCAGAGCAGATACGCAGTATTTT
NA	TRBV9	TRBD1	TRBJ2-7	CASSELPGQGYEQYF	TGTGCCAGCAGCGAGTTGCCGGGACAGGGCTACGAGCAGTACTTC
NA	TRBV7-8	NA	TRBJ2-1	CASSTYEGANKDEQFF	TGTGCCAGCAGCACCTATGAGGGAGCTAATAAGGATGAGCAGTTCTTC
NA	TRBV11-2	TRBD2	TRBJ2-5	CASSSLSLLADILETQYF	TGTGCCAGCAGCTCTCTAAGTCTGCTAGCGGATATTCTGGAGACCCAGTACTTC
few	TRBV28	TRBD2	TRBJ2-3	CASSFGTSGGTDTQYF	TGTGCCAGCAGTTTTGGGACTAGCGGGGGCACAGATACGCAGTATTTT